This is a list of T cell receptor beta chains from one sample in a study of tumor-infiltrating lymphocytes in primary liver carcinoma. TCRdb re-derived calls from the multiplex PCR reads in MiXCR, one entry per CDR3 protein. Of some 190,000 distinct CDR3 sequences listed, around 81% are singletons. The sample consisted of tumor tissue from primary liver carcinoma. These receptors originate from a man aged 35 to 55 with primary liver carcinoma and hepatitis B virus infection. The CDR3 runs from the conserved cysteine through the conserved F or W. The D gene is left open where the match is weak. Only some rows state a clone size, as once, few, many or a class for expanded clones.

j_call clone_size d_call v_call cdr3_nt cdr3_aa
TRBJ2-7 . . TRBV6-2/TRBV6-3 TGTGTCAGCAGTTATAAGCCTAGCGACTCCTACGAGCAGTACTTC CVSSYKPSDSYEQYF
TRBJ2-5 . . TRBV6-6 TGTACCAGCAGTCCTCAAGTGACCCAGTACTTC CTSSPQVTQYF
TRBJ2-2 . TRBD2 TRBV4-3 TGCGCCAACAGCCGGGGACTAGCGGGTTCCGCGAACACCAGGGAGCTGTTTTTT CANSRGLAGSANTRELFF
TRBJ1-3 . . TRBV4-1 TGCGCCTGCAGTCCTATAGGGGGTACTGGAAACACCATATATTTT CACSPIGGTGNTIYF
TRBJ2-2 many TRBD2 TRBV29-1 TGTAGCGTTGGGACTAGCGTGGCGAATACCGGGGAGCTGTTTTTT CSVGTSVANTGELFF
TRBJ1-5 once . TRBV6-6 TGTGCCAGCATAGAGGGGAACGGCACTCGGCCCCAGCATTTT CASIEGNGTRPQHF
TRBJ1-1 . . TRBV4-2 TGTGCCAGCATCACAAACCAGAGAAGCGCTGAAGCTTTCTTT CASITNQRSAEAFF
TRBJ1-5 . . TRBV12-3/TRBV12-4 TGTGCCAGCAGTTTTGTGGTCCTGCAGCCCCAGCAATTT CASSFVVLQPQQF
TRBJ2-1 . TRBD2 TRBV11-2 TGTGCCTGTAGCTTAGATACTAGCGGGATGTCTCTGTTCTTC CACSLDTSGMSLFF
TRBJ1-4 . . TRBV29-1 TGCAGTGTTGAGGTCATTGTGGAAAAACTGTTTTTT CSVEVIVEKLFF
TRBJ2-5 . TRBD2 TRBV29-1 TGCAACATTGAGGGACCCGGGAGGCTCCAAGAGACCCAGTACTTC CNIEGPGRLQETQYF
TRBJ2-2 . . TRBV11-2 TGTGCCAGCAGCCTCGAGAGGAGCGAGGAGCTGTTTTTT CASSLERSEELFF
TRBJ2-3 once . TRBV11-3 TGTGCCGGCATCCCGGGGATCCAGCGGGCCTTGGATAGGCAGTATTTT CAGIPGIQRALDRQYF
TRBJ2-4 . TRBD2 TRBV11-1 TGTGCCGGCAGCTTTCCCGGGACTAGCGGGACCAAGAACTTTCAATACTTC CAGSFPGTSGTKNFQYF
TRBJ2-5 . . TRBV11-1 TGTGCCAGCGGCCTGCTGGGGGAGACCCAGTACTTC CASGLLGETQYF
TRBJ1-4 . TRBD1 TRBV5-4 TGTGCCAGCAGCTTTACTGGGACAGTAAATGAAAAACTGTTTTTT CASSFTGTVNEKLFF
TRBJ2-1 . TRBD2 TRBV6-5 TGTGCCAGCAGTTACCGGACTAGCGGGAGGGCCAACGAACAGCTCTTC CASSYRTSGRANEQLF
TRBJ2-3 . . TRBV19 TGTACCAGTAGCCTTCGGGGAGCAGATACGCAGTATTTT CTSSLRGADTQYF
TRBJ2-1 . . TRBV29-1 TGCAGTGCGGAGAGGTACAATGAGCAGTTCTTC CSAERYNEQFF
TRBJ1-1 . . TRBV6-2/TRBV6-3 TGTGCCAGCAAATATTCCACAGGGCTCACTGAAGCTTTCTTT CASKYSTGLTEAFF
TRBJ2-7 once . TRBV10-1 TGCGCCAGCGTAGGTTCCCGATACCCGCTAGTTTCCTACGGGCAGTACTTC CASVGSRYPLVSYGQYF
TRBJ2-5 . . TRBV29-1 TGCAGCGTTGTTGGCTCCGTGAAATCCCATTACTTC CSVVGSVKSHYF
TRBJ1-1 . . TRBV5-1 TGCGTCAGCAGCCCAAACAGTGGGACTGAAGCTTTCTTT CVSSPNSGTEAFF
TRBJ2-3 . TRBD1 TRBV6-1 TGTGCCAGCAAATGGGGGACAGGTACGCAGTATTTT CASKWGTGTQYF
TRBJ2-3 . . TRBV4-2 TGTGCCAGCAGCCCTAAGGCGGGACCCCCAGATACGCAGTATTTT CASSPKAGPPDTQYF
TRBJ1-2 . . TRBV29-1 TGCATCGTGGCACCCCGCCTACAGGAGGCTTTTGGCTACACCTTC CIVAPRLQEAFGYTF
TRBJ2-3 . . TRBV11-2 TGTGCCAGCGGAGCCCCGGGCCGGGCAGATACGCAGTATTTT CASGAPGRADTQYF
TRBJ2-4 . . TRBV7-2 TGTGCCAGCAGCTCCCCTAAGAGGCACATTCAGTACTTC CASSSPKRHIQYF
TRBJ1-2 few . TRBV18 TGTGTCAGCTCACCGACAGATAACTATGGCTACACCTTC CVSSPTDNYGYTF
TRBJ2-7 once TRBD1 TRBV4-1 TGCACCAGCGGCCCGCCGGACAGGCTCTCCTACGAGCAGTACTTC CTSGPPDRLSYEQYF